This passage covers 3 T cell receptor beta chains from one sample sequenced in a study of Graves' ophthalmopathy and Graves' hyperthyroidism. Researchers took RNA transcripts and amplified TCR beta CDR3 regions from them. First-round RT-PCR employed HTBI primers, with a second-round multiplex PCR after it. TCRdb itself ran the multiplex PCR reads through MiXCR, one entry per CDR3 protein. The table records a few hundred thousand distinct CDR3 sequences, 35% to 45% of them present only once. The sequenced sample consisted of peripheral blood or thyroid tissue (not recorded which). The receptors originated from an adult man with Graves' hyperthyroidism.

The chain is built from TRBV7-9 and TRBJ1-3, with 8 bases that match TRBD1. The germline V gene encodes CDR1 SEHNR and CDR2 FQNEAQ (reference sequence). The CDR3 consists of 15 residues. Germline trimming cut 3 bases from V and 4 bases from J; bases unmatched to any gene: 5. Written as DNA, the CDR3 is TGTGCCAGCAGCTTCCGGGACAGGAAGGGAAACACCATATATTTT. Protein product: CASSFRDRKGNTIYF.

V gene TRBV7-2 combines with J gene TRBJ1-6; D not certain. This CDR3 region has 16 residues. Trimming stripped 5 bases from V and 5 bases from J, with 16 bases between. Germline-derived CDR1 and CDR2 are SGHTA and FQGNSA. Written as DNA, the CDR3 is TGTGCCAGCAGCAACATCCGGGCCTTAAATAATTCACCCCTCCACTTT. It specifies CASSNIRALNNSPLHF.

The V and J genes are TRBV20-1 and TRBJ2-3; possible D gene TRBD2, 6 bases. This CDR3 is 14 amino acids long. With 6 bases removed from V and 6 bases from J, the gap between germline ends came to 19 bases. From germline, CDR1 is DFQATT and CDR2 SNEGSKA (reference sequence). The CDR3 DNA reads as TGCAGTGCCCGCGGGACCCGTGTTTTGGATACGCAGTATTTT. It translates to CSARGTRVLDTQYF.